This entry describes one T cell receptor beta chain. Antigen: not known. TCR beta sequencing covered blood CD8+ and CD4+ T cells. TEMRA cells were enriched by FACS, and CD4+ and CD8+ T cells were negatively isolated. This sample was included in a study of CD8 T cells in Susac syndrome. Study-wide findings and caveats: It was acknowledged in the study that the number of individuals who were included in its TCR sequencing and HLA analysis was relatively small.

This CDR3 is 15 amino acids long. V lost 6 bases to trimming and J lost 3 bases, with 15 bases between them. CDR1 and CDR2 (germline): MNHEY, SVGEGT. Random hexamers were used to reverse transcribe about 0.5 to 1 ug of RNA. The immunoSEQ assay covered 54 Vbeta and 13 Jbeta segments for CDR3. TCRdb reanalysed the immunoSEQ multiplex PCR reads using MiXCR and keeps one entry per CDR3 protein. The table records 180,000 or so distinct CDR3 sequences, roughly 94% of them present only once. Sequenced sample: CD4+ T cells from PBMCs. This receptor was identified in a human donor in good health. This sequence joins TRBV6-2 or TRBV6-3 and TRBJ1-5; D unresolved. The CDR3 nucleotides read TGTGCCAGCAGCCCACCCGGGCGCCCCAATCAGCCCCAGCATTTT. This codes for CASSPPGRPNQPQHF.